Following are 30 T cell receptor beta chains from one sample sequenced in a study of cytotoxic CD8 clonotypes in ibrutinib-treated CLL (dated by TCRdb to about 2021). The protocol used for the library was the immunoSEQ multiplex PCR assay. TCRdb obtained this table from immuneACCESS and retained in-frame rearrangements with V and J assigned. These tables miss some clones; where compared with another copy, unresolved V genes account for less than half of the shortfall, and the remainder is unexplained. Present in this sample are 150,000 or so clones, 70% to 85% of which were seen just once. The ten largest account for 28% of the sample. Interpreted using the paper, the time point label stands for: more than 10 months on ibrutinib. Sample: PBMCs, taken after 12 months of ibrutinib treatment. The receptor source for this set is a human donor with chronic lymphocytic leukemia.

The chain is built from TRBV6-5 and TRBJ2-7; TRBD1 might be the D (5 bases). Per the germline V gene, CDR1 is MNHEY and CDR2 is SVGAGI. The CDR3 has 14 residues. V was shortened by 6 bases and J by 4 bases, with 16 bases between the two germline ends. The CDR3 sequence is CASSQGSGPYEQYF. CDR3 coding DNA: TGTGCCAGCAGCCAGGGTTCCGGCCCGTACGAGCAGTACTTC.

This chain joins TRBV28 and TRBJ2-7; 10 nucleotides line up with TRBD2. The germline gives CDR1 MDHEN, CDR2 SYDVKM. Unmatched junction bases numbered 8, after V lost 1 base and J lost 5 bases. The CDR3 spans 16 residues. Here the CDR3 reads CASSLSWLAGDHEQYF. Here the CDR3 DNA reads TGTGCCAGCAGTTTATCTTGGCTAGCGGGAGATCACGAGCAGTACTTC.

The chain joins TRBV4-3 to TRBJ1-4, with D maybe TRBD1 (5 bases). Trimming took off 6 bases at V and 6 bases at J, with 11 bases between the two ends. The germline V gene encodes CDR1 LGHNA and CDR2 YSLEER. The CDR3 has 13 amino acids. The CDR3 bases are TGCGCCAGCAGGGGGACGGGGGATGAAAAACTGTTTTTT. This codes for CASRGTGDEKLFF.

The chain has TRBV5-1 and TRBJ1-4; D is possibly TRBD1 (5 bases). This CDR3 contains 17 residues. Trimming stripped 4 bases from V and 4 bases from J, with 20 bases between. Germline lookup yields CDR1 SGHRS and CDR2 YFSETQ. CDR3 sequence (DNA): TGCGCCAGCAGCCGCTCGGCACGGGACGGACTTAATGAAAAACTGTTTTTT. Its protein product is CASSRSARDGLNEKLFF.

CDR3 sequence reads: CATSRGDGSGETQYF. In nucleotides, the CDR3 is TGTGCCACCAGCAGAGGTGACGGGAGCGGCGAGACCCAGTACTTC. The chain carries TRBV15 and TRBJ2-5, with D possibly TRBD2 on 6 matching bases. The germline V gene has CDR1 LNHNV and CDR2 YYDKDF (reference sequence). CDR3 length equals 15 residues. Trimming pared 1 base from V and 5 bases from J, leaving 14 bases between.

V is TRBV5-6 and J is TRBJ2-6, with D unresolved. CDR1 is SGHDT and CDR2 is YYEEEE in the germline V gene. CDR3 length: 16 residues. Trimming stripped 4 bases from V and 2 bases from J, with 13 bases between. The CDR3 sequence: CASSGNQEPGANVLTF. The CDR3 DNA sequence: TGTGCCAGCAGCGGAAACCAGGAGCCTGGGGCCAACGTCCTGACTTTC.

This chain links TRBV7-2 with TRBJ2-3; D is possibly TRBD1 (5 bases). This CDR3 is 18 amino acids long. V was clipped by 2 bases and J by 0 bases, with 18 bases between them. The germline CDR1 and CDR2 sequences are SGHTA and FQGNSA. The CDR3 region has the DNA TGTGCCAGCAGCTTATATCTTATCCAGGACACGAGCACAGATACGCAGTATTTT. Translated: CASSLYLIQDTSTDTQYF.

The V gene is TRBV28, the J gene TRBJ2-7; no reliable D call. V was pared by 3 bases and J by 0 bases, with 9 bases between. The CDR3 sequence is 14 residues long. Germline V gene data show CDR1 as MDHEN and CDR2 as SYDVKM. The CDR3 region has the DNA TGTGCCAGCAGTTTCCCTCAGAGCTCCTACGAGCAGTACTTC. Its protein product is CASSFPQSSYEQYF.

CDR3 sequence (DNA): TGTGCCAGCAGTTTTGTAGCGGAGCACTACGAGCAGTACTTC. This translates into CASSFVAEHYEQYF. V is TRBV28 and J is TRBJ2-7; TRBD2 is a possible D gene (6 bases). Trimming took 3 bases from V and 3 from J, leaving 12 bases between them. The CDR3 runs to 14 residues. Germline V CDR1 and CDR2: MDHEN, SYDVKM.

This chain uses TRBV19 with TRBJ1-4; weak D call: TRBD1 (5 bases). CDR1 LNHDA and CDR2 SQIVND come from the germline V gene (reference sequence). Trimming stripped 7 bases from V and 4 bases from J, with 16 bases between. There are 15 residues in the CDR3. The CDR3 DNA sequence: TGTGCCAGTACTAGGCAGGGTAGTAATAATGAAAAACTGTTTTTT. This translates into CASTRQGSNNEKLFF.

This clone was seen a few times. J is TRBJ1-1 and V is TRBV5-4; unclear D gene. From germline, CDR1 is SGHNT and CDR2 YYREEE (reference sequence). The CDR3 runs to 15 residues. Trimming took 0 bases from V and 5 from J, leaving 14 bases between them. Here the CDR3 reads CASSLVSPGYTEAFF. DNA for the CDR3: TGTGCCAGCAGCTTGGTTTCTCCAGGCTATACTGAAGCTTTCTTT.

The V call is TRBV7-9, the J call TRBJ2-2, with TRBD1 matching 8 bases. Germline V lookup: CDR1 SEHNR, CDR2 FQNEAQ (reference sequence). The V gene end was trimmed by 11 bases and the J gene end by 6 bases; junction bases not matched to a gene: 14. There are 15 residues in the CDR3. The DNA for the CDR3 is TGTGCCGTCCGGGACAGGATTAGATTAGCCGGGGAGCTGTTTTTT. It encodes CAVRDRIRLAGELFF.

This clone was counted only a few times. This chain joins TRBV30 and TRBJ1-3; 9 nucleotides line up with TRBD1. The CDR3 totals 13 residues. CDR1 and CDR2 (germline): GTSNPN, SVGIG (reference sequence). V lost 5 bases and J lost 7; bases outside the gene matches: 6. In nucleotides, the CDR3 is TGTGCCTGGGAACAGGGGGCCGGGAACACCATATATTTT. As protein: CAWEQGAGNTIYF. Drawing the rest from reference TRBV30 and TRBJ1-3, the complete variable domain is SQTIHQWPATLVQPVGSPLSLECTVEGTSNPNLYWYRQAAGRGLQLLFYSVGIGQISSEVPQNLSASRPQDRQFILSSKKLLLSDSGFYLCAWEQGAGNTIYFGEGSWLTVV.

The genes are TRBV28 and TRBJ2-3; 9 nucleotides agree with TRBD2. The length of the CDR3 is 16 residues. The germline CDR1 and CDR2 sequences are MDHEN and SYDVKM. With V trimmed by 1 base and J by 1 base, 3 bases remained unmatched. The DNA of the CDR3 is TGTGCCAGCAGTTTATACAGGACTAGCGGCACAGATACGCAGTATTTT. Encoded protein: CASSLYRTSGTDTQYF.

The rearrangement uses TRBV28 and TRBJ2-1, with TRBD1 matching over 9 bases. The junction had 9 bases not matched to a gene; V was cut back by 5 bases and J by 7 bases. Germline V gives CDR1 MDHEN, CDR2 SYDVKM. The CDR3 extends over 15 amino acids. CDR3 sequence (DNA): TGTGCCAGCAGTCTAGGGACAGGGAGCGCGAATGAGCAGTTCTTC. Its protein product is CASSLGTGSANEQFF.

The sample holds one count of this clone. The chain uses TRBV25-1 and TRBJ2-1; TRBD2 might be the D (6 bases). Trimming stripped 2 bases from V and 8 bases from J, with 19 bases between. Germline V gene data show CDR1 as MGHDK and CDR2 as SYGVNS. The CDR3 length is 16 residues. The CDR3 loop is CASSEARTSGDHEQFF. The CDR3 nucleotides are TGTGCCAGCAGTGAAGCTAGAACGTCGGGGGACCATGAGCAGTTCTTC.

V usage is TRBV28 and J usage is TRBJ2-7, with D hard to call. Germline values: CDR1 MDHEN, CDR2 SYDVKM. V was pared by 3 bases and J by 6 bases, with 18 bases between. The CDR3 is 15 amino acids. The CDR3 reads CASSLGGAYFREQYF. The DNA for the CDR3 is TGTGCCAGCAGTTTGGGCGGCGCGTATTTTCGCGAGCAGTACTTC.

This chain joins TRBV2 and TRBJ2-1, with D uncertain. The V end lost 10 bases, the J end lost 0 bases, and 13 bases lay between the germline ends. CDR3 length: 14 residues. The germline V gene has CDR1 SNHLY and CDR2 FYNNEI. DNA for the CDR3: TGTGCCAACGCTAAGGCGGTCTCCTACAATGAGCAGTTCTTC. Its protein is CANAKAVSYNEQFF.

The chain is built from TRBV30 and TRBJ1-5, with D possibly TRBD1 on 5 matching bases. Looked up from germline, CDR1 is GTSNPN and CDR2 is SVGIG (reference sequence). Trimming left V 2 bases short and J 6 bases short, with 20 bases between. This CDR3 comprises 16 residues. Here the CDR3 DNA reads TGTGCCTGGAGTCCCCAGGGTGTTTCCGACAGTCAGCCCCAGCATTTT. This codes for CAWSPQGVSDSQPQHF.

The gene calls are TRBV18 and TRBJ2-3; 11 nucleotides agree with TRBD2. V lost 2 bases, J lost 0 bases, and 4 bases stayed unmatched. There are 17 residues in the CDR3. Germline assignment: CDR1 KGHSH and CDR2 LQKENI. The CDR3 loop is CASSPLAGGASTDTQYF. The CDR3 DNA sequence: TGTGCCAGCTCACCATTAGCGGGGGGGGCCAGCACAGATACGCAGTATTTT. Looking up the rest from reference TRBV18 and TRBJ2-3 gives the full variable domain: NAGVMQNPRHLVRRRGQEARLRCSPMKGHSHVYWYRQLPEEGLKFMVYLQKENIIDESGMPKERFSAEFPKEGPSILRIQQVVRGDSAAYFCASSPLAGGASTDTQYFGPGTRLTVL.

This sequence joins TRBV28 and TRBJ1-1; D ambiguous. The CDR3 contains 13 residues. Trimming took off 7 bases at V and 0 bases at J, with 9 bases between the two ends. Germline-derived CDR1 and CDR2 are MDHEN and SYDVKM. CDR3 loop: CASTPGMNTEAFF. The CDR3 bases are TGTGCCAGCACCCCAGGTATGAACACTGAAGCTTTCTTT.

V gene TRBV25-1 combines with J gene TRBJ2-5; the match to TRBD2 covers 8 bases. This CDR3 is built from 16 residues. CDR1 and CDR2 from the germline V gene are MGHDK and SYGVNS. Trimming removed 10 bases from V and 0 bases from J; junction bases left unmatched: 13. CDR3 sequence (DNA): TGTGCCACCACCCCGGGGGGGGCTTCTAACCAAGAGACCCAGTACTTC. Translated: CATTPGGASNQETQYF.

The chain has TRBV9 and TRBJ2-1, with 10 positions matching TRBD2. Germline CDR1 and CDR2: SGDLS and YYNGEE. CDR3 size: 15 residues. V lost 3 bases, J lost 2 bases, and 2 bases stayed unmatched. CDR3 protein: CASSESGRAYNEQFF. The CDR3 bases are TGTGCCAGCAGCGAGAGCGGGAGGGCCTACAATGAGCAGTTCTTC.

This chain links TRBV2 with TRBJ1-5; D call uncertain. CDR1 and CDR2 (germline): SNHLY, FYNNEI. The CDR3 spans 16 residues. V lost 5 bases and J lost 0, with 14 bases in between. The CDR3, as DNA: TGTGCCAGCAGTTCGCAGGCTATCAATAGCAATCAGCCCCAGCATTTT. Translated, it gives CASSSQAINSNQPQHF.

This clone came up many times. The chain couples TRBV7-9 to TRBJ2-3, with D possibly being TRBD2 (5 bases). This CDR3 region has 12 residues. V lost 0 bases and J 13 bases, leaving 11 bases between the germline ends. The germline V gene encodes CDR1 SEHNR and CDR2 FQNEAQ (reference sequence). The CDR3 spells CASSLALGLKYF. CDR3 nucleotide sequence: TGTGCCAGCAGCTTAGCCCTAGGACTCAAGTATTTT.

The V call is TRBV28, the J call TRBJ1-4; 9 bases line up with TRBD1. Germline V gene sequence: CDR1 MDHEN, CDR2 SYDVKM. V was pared by 5 bases and J by 8 bases, with 9 bases of the junction left unmatched. CDR3 length equals 15 residues. As DNA, the CDR3 is TGTGCCAGCAGTGGCGCCGGGACAGGGAGAGAAAAACTGTTTTTT. This gives the protein CASSGAGTGREKLFF.

The rearrangement uses TRBV5-1 and TRBJ1-3; 11 bases are a match to TRBD1. The CDR3 loop spans 17 amino acids. Germline V lookup: CDR1 SGHRS, CDR2 YFSETQ. Trimming cost V 3 bases and J 0 bases; bases outside gene matches: 5. CDR3 sequence: CASSSEDRGHSGNTIYF. The CDR3 DNA reads as TGCGCCAGCAGCTCCGAGGACAGGGGGCACTCTGGAAACACCATATATTTT.

This chain links TRBV4-1 with TRBJ2-7, with D perhaps matching TRBD1 (6 bases). The V end was cut by 3 bases, the J end by 2 bases, with 11 bases between. The CDR3 consists of 14 residues. The germline V gene encodes CDR1 MGHRA and CDR2 YSYEKL. CDR3 in amino acids: CASSHETGAYEQYF. The DNA for the CDR3 is TGCGCCAGCAGCCATGAGACAGGAGCCTACGAGCAGTACTTC.

This sequence joins TRBV30 and TRBJ1-1; D not certain. This CDR3 has 11 residues. Germline CDR1 is GTSNPN and CDR2 is SVGIG (reference sequence). Trimming removed 8 bases from V and 2 bases from J, with 9 bases in between. This CDR3 is CALVPNTEAFF. In DNA, the CDR3 is TGTGCCCTTGTTCCCAACACTGAAGCTTTCTTT. The full variable domain, rest sourced from reference TRBV30 and TRBJ1-1, is SQTIHQWPATLVQPVGSPLSLECTVEGTSNPNLYWYRQAAGRGLQLLFYSVGIGQISSEVPQNLSASRPQDRQFILSSKKLLLSDSGFYLCALVPNTEAFFGQGTRLTVV.

The V and J genes are TRBV5-1 and TRBJ1-2, with D unclear. The CDR3 is 12 residues long. CDR1 and CDR2 from the germline V gene are SGHRS and YFSETQ. V was pared by 0 bases and J by 5 bases, with 5 bases between. CDR3 protein: CASSLADYGYTF. The CDR3 region has the DNA TGCGCCAGCAGCTTGGCCGATTATGGCTACACCTTC. The full variable domain, completed using reference TRBV5-1 and TRBJ1-2, is KAGVTQTPRYLIKTRGQQVTLSCSPISGHRSVSWYQQTPGQGLQFLFEYFSETQRNKGNFPGRFSGRQFSNSRSEMNVSTLELGDSALYLCASSLADYGYTFGSGTRLTVV.